The entry below gives a single T cell receptor (beta chain) sequence along with its context. Its antigen is unidentified. This table comes from immunoSEQ multiplex PCR, and its TCRdb copy is limited to in-frame clones, with some not included. The sample lists about 480,000 clones, less than 85% occurring once. Donors, without exception, were Caucasian adults residing in Nashville, Tennessee. This sample was taken from a study of shared clonotypes between healthy human individuals. Study-wide results and limits: Only blood was sampled; tissue repertoires likely differ.

CDR1 and CDR2 from the germline V gene are LNHNV and YYDKDF (reference sequence). There are 14 residues in the CDR3. V dropped 1 base and J dropped 5 bases, with 12 bases sitting between them. Sample: PBMCs. The chain couples TRBV15 to TRBJ2-7; D assignment may be TRBD1 or TRBD2 (6 bases each). This TCR was sampled from a woman aged 40 to 55 in good health. Some clones in this sample may be carry-over from other donors' samples. The CDR3 sequence is CATSRGGASDEQYF. The CDR3, as DNA: TGTGCCACCAGCAGAGGGGGGGCTTCGGACGAGCAGTACTTC.